This T cell receptor beta chain was observed in a study of cytomegalovirus exposure and HLA in healthy donors. Nominal health characterized the donors when sampled, though unrecorded immune exposures were likely. This clone has a single count. Its cognate antigen is unknown. 13 Jbeta primers and 60 Vbeta primers were used for the PCR. The method was immunoSEQ multiplex PCR; TCRdb's version includes in-frame clones alone and lacks a portion of them. Altogether 150,000 to 200,000 clones are present, 75% to 90% being singletons, with the ten largest covering approximately 8.5%. The ends lost 8 bases at V and 4 bases at J; junction bases unmatched: 2. This CDR3 is 13 amino acids long. Germline V gene data show CDR1 as SNHLY and CDR2 as FYNNEI. Overall study findings and caveats: Some V segments, TRBV6-2 and TRBV6-3 among them, were indistinguishable and were therefore excluded. About 87% or about 30% of the time was how often most TCR beta V segments were productive, according to an earlier analysis.

This TCR was recovered from a young man in good health and CMV-seropositive. The V and J genes are TRBV2 and TRBJ2-2; TRBD1 aligns across 9 bases. The sequenced sample consisted of PBMCs. The CDR3 nucleotides are TGTGCCAGCGGGGACAGGGCCACCGGGGAGCTGTTTTTT. Protein sequence: CASGDRATGELFF.